The 17 T cell receptor beta chains presented below share a single source sample, sequenced in a study of cytomegalovirus exposure and HLA in healthy donors (dated by TCRdb to about 2017). Library prep was done by the immunoSEQ multiplex PCR assay. For the multiplex PCR, a mixture combining 60 forward primers for TCR Vbeta segments and 13 reverse primers for TCR Jbeta segments was used. In its TCRdb copy, this immuneACCESS table keeps in-frame sequences only and misses some clones. Where compared with another copy, unresolved V genes explain less than half of these, and the others have no known cause. Recorded for this sample are 110,000 or so clones; 74% of them occurred a single time. More than 2% of the sample is taken by the ten largest. The sequenced material came from PBMCs. All receptors come from a human donor in good health.

This rearrangement joins TRBV28 to TRBJ1-2; tentatively, D is TRBD1 (6 bases). Trimming took off 5 bases at V and 3 bases at J, with 10 bases between the two ends. CDR1 MDHEN and CDR2 SYDVKM come from the germline V gene. This CDR3 has 13 amino acids. The CDR3 spells CASSHRVDYGYTF. CDR3 coding DNA: TGTGCCAGCAGTCACAGGGTGGACTATGGCTACACCTTC.

V is TRBV4-3 and J is TRBJ2-3; D gene uncertain. V was cut by 1 base and J by 6 bases, with 14 bases left in between. The CDR3 length is 15 residues. Looked up from germline, CDR1 is LGHNA and CDR2 is YSLEER. CDR3 DNA sequence: TGCGCCAGCAGCCAAGGACTTTCACCAGCGGATACGCAGTATTTT. Translating it yields CASSQGLSPADTQYF.

The chain recombines TRBV5-4 with TRBJ2-7, with a possible D match to TRBD2 (7 bases). The CDR3 length is 15 residues. Looked up from germline, CDR1 is SGHNT and CDR2 is YYREEE (reference sequence). The V end lost 4 bases, the J end lost 2 bases, and 16 bases lay between the germline ends. The CDR3 protein is CASSPNQGRAYEQYF. CDR3 DNA: TGTGCCAGCAGCCCGAACCAGGGGAGGGCCTACGAGCAGTACTTC.

The chain joins TRBV4-1 to TRBJ1-2; TRBD1 agrees at 7 bases. From germline, CDR1 is MGHRA and CDR2 YSYEKL. V trimming: 1 base; J trimming: 1 base; junction bases outside the gene matches: 9. This CDR3 region has 17 residues. CDR3 in amino acids: CASSQGEGQGVNYGYTF. CDR3 in DNA: TGCGCCAGCAGCCAAGGGGAAGGGCAGGGGGTTAACTATGGCTACACCTTC.

This clone was seen a single time. This chain joins TRBV18 and TRBJ2-5; no clear D. V gave up 3 bases and J gave up 2 bases, with 13 bases separating them. In germline, CDR1 is KGHSH, CDR2 LQKENI. This CDR3 contains 15 residues. Here the CDR3 DNA reads TGTGCCAGCTCACCGAGCCTAAATTTTCAAGAGACCCAGTACTTC. This codes for CASSPSLNFQETQYF.

The chain joins TRBV6-6 to TRBJ2-7; D possibly corresponds to TRBD1 (6 bases). The CDR3 totals 13 residues. V was cut by 7 bases and J by 4 bases, with 14 bases left in between. Germline assignment: CDR1 MNHNY and CDR2 SVGAGI (reference sequence). Written as DNA, the CDR3 is TGTGCCAGCATCAGGACAGCATCTTACGAGCAGTACTTC. Translating gives CASIRTASYEQYF.

This clone was seen more than once but under ten times. The genes are TRBV27 and TRBJ1-1, with a tentative D call TRBD1 (5 bases). This CDR3 has 16 residues. Trimming took 4 bases from V and 6 from J, leaving 21 bases between them. Per the germline V gene, CDR1 is MNHEY and CDR2 is SMNVEV (reference sequence). The CDR3: CASSSPLVPGGAEAFF. The CDR3 DNA is TGTGCCAGCAGTTCCCCCTTGGTTCCGGGGGGGGCTGAAGCTTTCTTT.

V is TRBV5-4 and J is TRBJ1-4, with a tentative D call TRBD1 (6 bases). The ends were cut back, 5 bases at V and 7 bases at J, with 18 bases in the middle. The CDR3 sequence is 15 residues long. The germline V gene encodes CDR1 SGHNT and CDR2 YYREEE (reference sequence). The CDR3 spells CASSSGGRGTEKLFF. CDR3 DNA sequence: TGTGCCAGCAGTTCCGGGGGGCGCGGGACTGAAAAACTGTTTTTT.

The chain employs TRBV5-1 and TRBJ1-2; the match to TRBD1 covers 8 bases. Germline assignment: CDR1 SGHRS and CDR2 YFSETQ. This CDR3 region has 14 residues. The ends lost 7 bases at V and 4 bases at J; junction bases unmatched: 9. In nucleotides, the CDR3 is TGCGCCAGCGCACAGGGGGGGCTTTCCTATGGCTACACCTTC. It encodes CASAQGGLSYGYTF. The variable domain in full, with the rest retrieved from reference TRBV5-1 and TRBJ1-2, is KAGVTQTPRYLIKTRGQQVTLSCSPISGHRSVSWYQQTPGQGLQFLFEYFSETQRNKGNFPGRFSGRQFSNSRSEMNVSTLELGDSALYLCASAQGGLSYGYTFGSGTRLTVV.

The chain is built from TRBV7-2 and TRBJ1-3; D is possibly TRBD1 (6 bases). This CDR3 is 16 amino acids long. CDR1 and CDR2 from the germline V gene are SGHTA and FQGNSA. The V end was cut by 1 base, the J end by 8 bases, with 18 bases between. CDR3 region: CASSLGPDRPGYTIYF. CDR3 DNA: TGTGCCAGCAGCTTAGGACCCGACAGGCCTGGCTACACCATATATTTT.

The chain recombines TRBV14 with TRBJ2-5, with TRBD2 matching 8 bases. The V gene end was trimmed by 3 bases and the J gene end by 1 base; junction bases not matched to a gene: 13. This CDR3 has 18 residues. In germline, CDR1 is SGHDN, CDR2 FVKESK. The CDR3 DNA reads TGTGCCAGCAGCCAGGGGCGGGGGGCCCCTAGGTCCCAAGAGACCCAGTACTTC. This encodes CASSQGRGAPRSQETQYF.

The table lists this clone with a few counts. The V call is TRBV5-4, the J call TRBJ2-1; D perhaps matches TRBD1 (5 bases). Germline values: CDR1 SGHNT, CDR2 YYREEE (reference sequence). The CDR3 runs to 16 residues. With 4 bases removed from V and 1 base from J, the gap between germline ends came to 15 bases. The CDR3 region is CASSSQTALSYNEQFF. The CDR3 coding sequence is TGTGCCAGCAGCAGCCAGACAGCTCTTTCCTACAATGAGCAGTTCTTC.

The chain has TRBV7-6 and TRBJ1-2; D remains ambiguous. This CDR3 is 12 amino acids long. Germline CDR1 and CDR2: SGHVS and FNYEAQ. The germline V and J ends were trimmed by 4 bases and 8 bases, with 11 bases remaining between them. CDR3 protein: CASSSTTGGYTF. CDR3 nucleotide sequence: TGTGCCAGCAGCTCTACAACGGGGGGCTACACCTTC.

The chain carries TRBV28 and TRBJ2-3; D ambiguous. In germline, CDR1 is MDHEN, CDR2 SYDVKM. The CDR3 runs 12 residues. In nucleotides, the CDR3 is TGTGCGAGCGTTTCTAGCACAGATACGCAGTATTTT. Amino acids: CASVSSTDTQYF.

This chain joins TRBV7-9 and TRBJ2-2, with D possibly TRBD1 on 5 matching bases. Trimming removed 5 bases from V and 2 bases from J, with 21 bases in between. CDR1 is SEHNR and CDR2 is FQNEAQ in the germline V gene (reference sequence). The length of the CDR3 is 18 residues. As DNA, the CDR3 is TGTGCCAGCAGCCCGCCCGGTGGTAGGGGCGACAACACCGGGGAGCTGTTTTTT. It specifies CASSPPGGRGDNTGELFF.

This CDR3 reads CATSRALWGTGSYEQYF. The CDR3 DNA reads as TGTGCCACCAGCAGAGCTCTCTGGGGGACAGGGTCCTACGAGCAGTACTTC. The V gene is TRBV15, the J gene TRBJ2-5, with TRBD1 identical over 9 bases. The J call may be wrong; the DNA end is better matched by TRBJ2-7. The CDR3 extends over 17 amino acids. The germline V gene encodes CDR1 LNHNV and CDR2 YYDKDF (reference sequence).

The J gene is TRBJ2-7, the V gene TRBV9, with D perhaps matching TRBD1 (6 bases). CDR3 size: 13 residues. Germline V CDR1 and CDR2: SGDLS, YYNGEE. V lost 2 bases, J lost 3 bases, and 9 bases lay in between. The CDR3 DNA sequence: TGTGCCAGCAGCGTGGGACACCTCTACGAGCAGTACTTC. It specifies CASSVGHLYEQYF.